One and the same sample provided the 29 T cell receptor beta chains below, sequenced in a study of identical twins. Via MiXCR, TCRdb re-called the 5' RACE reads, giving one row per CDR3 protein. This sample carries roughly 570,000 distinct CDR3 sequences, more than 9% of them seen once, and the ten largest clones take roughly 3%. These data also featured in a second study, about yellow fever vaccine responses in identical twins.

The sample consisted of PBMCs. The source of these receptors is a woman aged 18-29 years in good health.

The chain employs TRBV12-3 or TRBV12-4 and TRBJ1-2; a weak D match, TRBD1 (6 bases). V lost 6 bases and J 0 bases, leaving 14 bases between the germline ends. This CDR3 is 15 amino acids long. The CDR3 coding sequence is TGTGCCAGCAGCCCCGGGGGCAGGACTAACTATGGCTACACCTTC. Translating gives CASSPGGRTNYGYTF.

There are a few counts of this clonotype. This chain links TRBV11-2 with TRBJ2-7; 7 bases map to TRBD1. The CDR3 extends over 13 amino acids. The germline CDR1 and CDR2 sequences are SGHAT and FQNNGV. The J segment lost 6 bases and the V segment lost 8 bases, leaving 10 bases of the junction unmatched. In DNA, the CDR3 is TGTGCCAGCCTCGACAGGGTGCGTTCCGAGCAGTACTTC. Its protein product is CASLDRVRSEQYF.

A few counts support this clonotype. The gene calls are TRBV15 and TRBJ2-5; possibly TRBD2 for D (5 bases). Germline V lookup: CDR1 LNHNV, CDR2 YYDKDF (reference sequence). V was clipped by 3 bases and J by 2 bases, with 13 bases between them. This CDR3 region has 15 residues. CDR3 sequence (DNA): TGTGCCACCAGCAGTTCCTGGGAGACTCAAGAGACCCAGTACTTC. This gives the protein CATSSSWETQETQYF. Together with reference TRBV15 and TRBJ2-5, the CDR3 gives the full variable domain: DAMVIQNPRYQVTQFGKPVTLSCSQTLNHNVMYWYQQKSSQAPKLLFHYYDKDFNNEADTPDNFQSRRPNTSFCFLDIRSPGLGDTAMYLCATSSSWETQETQYFGPGTRLLVL.

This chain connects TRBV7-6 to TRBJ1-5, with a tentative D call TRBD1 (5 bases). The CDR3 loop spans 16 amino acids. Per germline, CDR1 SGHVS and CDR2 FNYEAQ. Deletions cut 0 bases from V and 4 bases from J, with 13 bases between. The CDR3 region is CASSLAGGNRNQPQHF. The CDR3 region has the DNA TGTGCCAGCAGCTTAGCGGGGGGAAATCGGAATCAGCCCCAGCATTTT.

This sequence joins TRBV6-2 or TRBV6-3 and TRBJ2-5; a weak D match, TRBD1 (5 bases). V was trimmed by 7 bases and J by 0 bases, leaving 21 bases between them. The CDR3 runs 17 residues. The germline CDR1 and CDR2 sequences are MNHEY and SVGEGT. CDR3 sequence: CASNALGVRRHQETQYF. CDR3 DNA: TGTGCCAGCAACGCCTTAGGGGTCCGGCGGCACCAAGAGACCCAGTACTTC.

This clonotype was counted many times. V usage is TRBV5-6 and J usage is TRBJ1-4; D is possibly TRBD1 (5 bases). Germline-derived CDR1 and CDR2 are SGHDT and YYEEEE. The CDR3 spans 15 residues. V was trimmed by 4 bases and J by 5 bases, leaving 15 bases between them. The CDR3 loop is CASSPGRILNEKLFF. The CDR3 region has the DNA TGTGCCAGCAGCCCGGGACGGATTCTAAATGAAAAACTGTTTTTT.

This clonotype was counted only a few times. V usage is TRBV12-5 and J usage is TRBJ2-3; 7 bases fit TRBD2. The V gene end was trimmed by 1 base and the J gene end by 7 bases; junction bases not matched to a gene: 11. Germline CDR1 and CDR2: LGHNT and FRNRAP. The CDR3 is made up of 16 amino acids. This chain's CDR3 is CASGLAPSGAGYTQYF. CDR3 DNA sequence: TGTGCTAGTGGTTTGGCTCCTAGCGGAGCGGGGTATACGCAGTATTTT.

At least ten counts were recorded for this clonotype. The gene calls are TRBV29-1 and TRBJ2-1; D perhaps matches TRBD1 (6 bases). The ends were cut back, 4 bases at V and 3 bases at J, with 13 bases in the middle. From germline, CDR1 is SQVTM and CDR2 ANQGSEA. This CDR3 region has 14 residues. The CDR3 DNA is TGCAGCGTTGTGTCGCCAGGGGACTACAATGAGCAGTTCTTC. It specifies CSVVSPGDYNEQFF.

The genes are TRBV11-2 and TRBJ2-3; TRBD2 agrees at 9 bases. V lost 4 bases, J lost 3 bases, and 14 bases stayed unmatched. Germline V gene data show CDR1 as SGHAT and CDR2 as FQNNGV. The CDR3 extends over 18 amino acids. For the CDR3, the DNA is TGTGCCAGCAGCTCCCGACTGAAGCGGGGGGCCATGACAGATACGCAGTATTTT. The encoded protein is CASSSRLKRGAMTDTQYF.

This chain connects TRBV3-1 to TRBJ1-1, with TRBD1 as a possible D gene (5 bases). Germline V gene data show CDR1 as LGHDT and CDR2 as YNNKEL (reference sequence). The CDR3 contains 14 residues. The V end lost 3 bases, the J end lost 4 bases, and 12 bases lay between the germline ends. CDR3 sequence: CASSHPRGSTEAFF. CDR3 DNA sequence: TGTGCCAGCAGCCATCCCCGGGGGTCCACTGAAGCTTTCTTT.

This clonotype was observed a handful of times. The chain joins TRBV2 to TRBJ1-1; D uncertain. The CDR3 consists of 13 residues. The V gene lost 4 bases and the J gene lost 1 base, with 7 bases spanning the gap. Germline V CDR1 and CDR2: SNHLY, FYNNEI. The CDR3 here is CASSATRNTEAFF. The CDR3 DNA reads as TGTGCCAGCAGTGCTACACGGAACACTGAAGCTTTCTTT. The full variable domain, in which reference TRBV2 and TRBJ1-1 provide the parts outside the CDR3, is EPEVTQTPSHQVTQMGQEVILRCVPISNHLYFYWYRQILGQKVEFLVSFYNNEISEKSEIFDDQFSVERPDGSNFTLKIRSTKLEDSAMYFCASSATRNTEAFFGQGTRLTVV.

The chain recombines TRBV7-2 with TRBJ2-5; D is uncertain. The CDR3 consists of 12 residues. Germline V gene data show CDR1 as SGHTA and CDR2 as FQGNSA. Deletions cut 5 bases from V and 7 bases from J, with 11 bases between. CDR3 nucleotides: TGTGCCAGCAGCGAAGTGAGTCGGACCCAGTACTTC. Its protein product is CASSEVSRTQYF.

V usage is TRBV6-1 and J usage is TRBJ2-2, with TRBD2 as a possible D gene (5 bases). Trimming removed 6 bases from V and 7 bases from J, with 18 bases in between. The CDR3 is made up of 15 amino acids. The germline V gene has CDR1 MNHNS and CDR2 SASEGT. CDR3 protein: CASSQSLRADGELFF. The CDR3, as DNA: TGTGCCAGCAGCCAGAGTTTGCGGGCGGACGGGGAGCTGTTTTTT.

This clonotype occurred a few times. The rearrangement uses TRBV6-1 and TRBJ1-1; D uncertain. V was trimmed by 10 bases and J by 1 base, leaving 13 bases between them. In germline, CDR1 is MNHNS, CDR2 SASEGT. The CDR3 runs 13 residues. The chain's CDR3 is CATQNPPNTEAFF. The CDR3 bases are TGTGCCACCCAAAATCCACCGAACACTGAAGCTTTCTTT.

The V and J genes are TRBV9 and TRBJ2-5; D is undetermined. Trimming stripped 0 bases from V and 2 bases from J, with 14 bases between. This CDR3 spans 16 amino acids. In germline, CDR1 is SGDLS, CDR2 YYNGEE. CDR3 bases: TGTGCCAGCAGCGTAGGGGTTGCACCCTCACAAGAGACCCAGTACTTC. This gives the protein CASSVGVAPSQETQYF.

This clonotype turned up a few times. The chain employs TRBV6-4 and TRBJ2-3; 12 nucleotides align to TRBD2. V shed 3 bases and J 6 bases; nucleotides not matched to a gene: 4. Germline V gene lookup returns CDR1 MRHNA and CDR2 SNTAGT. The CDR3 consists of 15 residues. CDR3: CASSEQGTSGDTQYF. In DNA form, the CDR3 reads TGTGCCAGCAGTGAACAAGGGACTAGCGGGGATACGCAGTATTTT.

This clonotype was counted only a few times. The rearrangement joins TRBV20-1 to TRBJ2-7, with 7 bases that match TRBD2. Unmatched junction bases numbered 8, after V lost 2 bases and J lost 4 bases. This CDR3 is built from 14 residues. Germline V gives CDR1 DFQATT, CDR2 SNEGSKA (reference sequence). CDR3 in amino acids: CSARKRDRLYEQYF. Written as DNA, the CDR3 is TGCAGTGCTAGAAAGCGGGACCGGTTGTACGAGCAGTACTTC.

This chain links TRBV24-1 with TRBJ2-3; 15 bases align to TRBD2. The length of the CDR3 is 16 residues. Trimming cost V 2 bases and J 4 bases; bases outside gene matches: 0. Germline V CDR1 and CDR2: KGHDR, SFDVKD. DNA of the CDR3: TGTGCCACCAGTGATTGGACTAGCGGGGGGGCAGATACGCAGTATTTT. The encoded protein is CATSDWTSGGADTQYF.

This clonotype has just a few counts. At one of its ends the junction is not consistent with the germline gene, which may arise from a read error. CDR3 in amino acids: CASSPWDRGVEEFF. CDR3 nucleotides: TGTGCCAGCAGCCCATGGGACAGGGGGGTTGAGGAGTTCTTC. The rearrangement uses TRBV7-9 and TRBJ2-1; 11 bases match TRBD1. In germline, CDR1 is SEHNR, CDR2 FQNEAQ (reference sequence). This CDR3 has 14 amino acids.

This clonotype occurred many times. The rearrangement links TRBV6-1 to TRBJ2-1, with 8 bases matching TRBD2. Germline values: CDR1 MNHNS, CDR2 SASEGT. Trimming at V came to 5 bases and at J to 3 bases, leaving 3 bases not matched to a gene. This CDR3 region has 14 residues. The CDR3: CASSLGGDYNEQFF. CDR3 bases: TGTGCCAGCAGTCTCGGGGGGGACTACAATGAGCAGTTCTTC.

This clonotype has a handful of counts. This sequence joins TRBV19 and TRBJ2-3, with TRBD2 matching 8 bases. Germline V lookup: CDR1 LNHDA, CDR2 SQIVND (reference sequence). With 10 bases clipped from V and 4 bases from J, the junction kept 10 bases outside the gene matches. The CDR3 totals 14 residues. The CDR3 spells CATRAGLGADTQYF. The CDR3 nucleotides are TGTGCCACCCGAGCGGGACTAGGTGCAGATACGCAGTATTTT.

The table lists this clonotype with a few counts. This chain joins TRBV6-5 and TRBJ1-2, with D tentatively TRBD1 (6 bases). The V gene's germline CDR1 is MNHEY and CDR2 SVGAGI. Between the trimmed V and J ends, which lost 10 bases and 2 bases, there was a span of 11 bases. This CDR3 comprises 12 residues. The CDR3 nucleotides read TGTGCCACAGGGGTGATGAACTATGGCTACACCTTC. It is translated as CATGVMNYGYTF.

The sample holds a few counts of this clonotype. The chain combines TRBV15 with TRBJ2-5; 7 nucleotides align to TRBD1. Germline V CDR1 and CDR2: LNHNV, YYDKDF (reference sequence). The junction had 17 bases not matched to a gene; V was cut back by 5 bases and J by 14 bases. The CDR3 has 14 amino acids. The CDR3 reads CATSGKIEGAVRYF. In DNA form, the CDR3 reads TGTGCCACCAGCGGGAAAATCGAGGGGGCTGTTCGCTACTTC.

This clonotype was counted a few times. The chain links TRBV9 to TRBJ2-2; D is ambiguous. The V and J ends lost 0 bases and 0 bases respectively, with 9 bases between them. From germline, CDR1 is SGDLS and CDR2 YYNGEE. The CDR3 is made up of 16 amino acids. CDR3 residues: CASSVDPGTNTGELFF. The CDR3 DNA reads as TGTGCCAGCAGCGTAGACCCCGGAACGAACACCGGGGAGCTGTTTTTT.

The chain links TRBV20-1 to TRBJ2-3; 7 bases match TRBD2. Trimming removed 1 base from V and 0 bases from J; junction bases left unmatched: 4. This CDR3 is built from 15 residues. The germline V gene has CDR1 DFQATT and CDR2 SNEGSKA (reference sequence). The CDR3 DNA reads TGCAGTGCTAGAGGAGCGGGGCTTAGCACAGATACGCAGTATTTT. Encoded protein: CSARGAGLSTDTQYF.

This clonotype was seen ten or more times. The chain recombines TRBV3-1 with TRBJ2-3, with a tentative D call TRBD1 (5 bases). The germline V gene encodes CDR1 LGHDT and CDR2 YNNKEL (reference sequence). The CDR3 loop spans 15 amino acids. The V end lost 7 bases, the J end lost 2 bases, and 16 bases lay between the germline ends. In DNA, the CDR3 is TGTGCCAGCAACCGAATCAGGGTCCCCACAGATACGCAGTATTTT. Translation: CASNRIRVPTDTQYF.

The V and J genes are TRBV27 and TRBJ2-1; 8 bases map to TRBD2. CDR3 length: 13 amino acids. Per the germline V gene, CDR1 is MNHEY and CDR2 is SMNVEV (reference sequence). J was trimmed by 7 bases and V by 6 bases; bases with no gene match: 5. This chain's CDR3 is CASRSGSMNEQFF. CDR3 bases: TGTGCCAGCAGGAGCGGGAGCATGAATGAGCAGTTCTTC.

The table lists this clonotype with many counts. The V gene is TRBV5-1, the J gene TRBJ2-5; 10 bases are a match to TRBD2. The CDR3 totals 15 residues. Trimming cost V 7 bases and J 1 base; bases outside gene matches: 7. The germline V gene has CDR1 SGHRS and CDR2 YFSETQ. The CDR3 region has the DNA TGCGCCAGCTGGGAACTAGCGGGGATCCAAGAGACCCAGTACTTC. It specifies CASWELAGIQETQYF.

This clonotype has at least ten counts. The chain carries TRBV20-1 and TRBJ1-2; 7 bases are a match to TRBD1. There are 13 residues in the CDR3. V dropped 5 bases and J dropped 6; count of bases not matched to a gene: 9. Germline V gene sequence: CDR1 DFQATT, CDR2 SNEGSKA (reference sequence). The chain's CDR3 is CSAPRQGRNGYTF. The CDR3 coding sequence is TGCAGTGCTCCCCGACAGGGAAGGAATGGCTACACCTTC.